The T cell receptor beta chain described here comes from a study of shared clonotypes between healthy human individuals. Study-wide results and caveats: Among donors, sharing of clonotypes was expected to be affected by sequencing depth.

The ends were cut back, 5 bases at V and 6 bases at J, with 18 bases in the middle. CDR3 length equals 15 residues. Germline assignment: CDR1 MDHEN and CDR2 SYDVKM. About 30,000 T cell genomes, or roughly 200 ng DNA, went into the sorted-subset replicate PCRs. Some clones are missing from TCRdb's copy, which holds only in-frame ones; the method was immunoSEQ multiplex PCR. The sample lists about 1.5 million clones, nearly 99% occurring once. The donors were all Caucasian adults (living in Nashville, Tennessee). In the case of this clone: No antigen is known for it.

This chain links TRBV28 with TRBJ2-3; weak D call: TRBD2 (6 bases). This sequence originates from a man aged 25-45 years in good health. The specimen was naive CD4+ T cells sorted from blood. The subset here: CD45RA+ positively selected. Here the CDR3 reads CASSQPGGMSDTQYF. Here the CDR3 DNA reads TGTGCCAGCAGTCAACCGGGCGGGATGAGTGATACGCAGTATTTT.